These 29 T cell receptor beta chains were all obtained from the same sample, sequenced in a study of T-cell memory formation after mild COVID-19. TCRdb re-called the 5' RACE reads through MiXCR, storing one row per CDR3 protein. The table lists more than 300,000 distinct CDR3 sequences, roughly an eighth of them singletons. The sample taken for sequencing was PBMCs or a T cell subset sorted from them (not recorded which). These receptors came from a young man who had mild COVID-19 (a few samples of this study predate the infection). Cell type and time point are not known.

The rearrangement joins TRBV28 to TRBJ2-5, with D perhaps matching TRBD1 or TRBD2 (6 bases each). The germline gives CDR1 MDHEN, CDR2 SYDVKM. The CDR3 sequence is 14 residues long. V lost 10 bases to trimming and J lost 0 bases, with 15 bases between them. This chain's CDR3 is CATNGGPYQETQYF. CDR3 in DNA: TGTGCCACCAATGGGGGGCCGTACCAAGAGACCCAGTACTTC. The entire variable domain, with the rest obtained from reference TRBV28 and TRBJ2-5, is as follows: DVKVTQSSRYLVKRTGEKVFLECVQDMDHENMFWYRQDPGLGLRLIYFSYDVKMKEKGDIPEGYSVSREKKERFSLILESASTNQTSMYLCATNGGPYQETQYFGPGTRLLVL.

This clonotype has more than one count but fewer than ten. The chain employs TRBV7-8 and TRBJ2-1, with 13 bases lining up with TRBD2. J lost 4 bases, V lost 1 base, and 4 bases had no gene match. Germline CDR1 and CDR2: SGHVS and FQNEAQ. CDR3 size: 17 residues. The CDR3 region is CASSLGRLAGGYNEQFF. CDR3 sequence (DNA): TGTGCCAGCAGCTTAGGTAGACTAGCGGGGGGATACAATGAGCAGTTCTTC.

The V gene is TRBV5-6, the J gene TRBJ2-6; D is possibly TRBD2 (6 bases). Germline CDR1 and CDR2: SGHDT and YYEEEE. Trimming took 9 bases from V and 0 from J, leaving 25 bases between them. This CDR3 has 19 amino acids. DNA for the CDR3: TGTGCCACGGACACGGCTGGAAAAGGGGACTTCTCTGGGGCCAACGTCCTGACTTTC. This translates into CATDTAGKGDFSGANVLTF.

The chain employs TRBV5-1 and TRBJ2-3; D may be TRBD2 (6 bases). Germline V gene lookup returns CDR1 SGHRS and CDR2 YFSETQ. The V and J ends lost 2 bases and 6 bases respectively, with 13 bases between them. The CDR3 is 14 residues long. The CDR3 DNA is TGCGCCAGCAGCTTCCGGGAGCCGCCGGATACGCAGTATTTT. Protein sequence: CASSFREPPDTQYF. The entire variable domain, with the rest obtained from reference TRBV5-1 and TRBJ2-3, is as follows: KAGVTQTPRYLIKTRGQQVTLSCSPISGHRSVSWYQQTPGQGLQFLFEYFSETQRNKGNFPGRFSGRQFSNSRSEMNVSTLELGDSALYLCASSFREPPDTQYFGPGTRLTVL.

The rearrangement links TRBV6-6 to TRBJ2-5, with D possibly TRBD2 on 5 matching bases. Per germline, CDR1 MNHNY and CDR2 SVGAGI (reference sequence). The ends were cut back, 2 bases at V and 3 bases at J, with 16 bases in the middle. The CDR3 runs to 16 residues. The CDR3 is CASSYIYRGAKETQYF. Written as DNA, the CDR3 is TGTGCCAGCAGTTACATTTACCGGGGAGCTAAAGAGACCCAGTACTTC.

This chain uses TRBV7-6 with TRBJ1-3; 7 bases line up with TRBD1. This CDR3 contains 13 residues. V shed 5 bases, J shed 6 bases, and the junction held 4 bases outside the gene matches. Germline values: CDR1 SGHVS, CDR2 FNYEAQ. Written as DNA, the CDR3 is TGTGCCAGCAGCCGACAGGGTTTAAACACCATATATTTT. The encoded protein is CASSRQGLNTIYF.

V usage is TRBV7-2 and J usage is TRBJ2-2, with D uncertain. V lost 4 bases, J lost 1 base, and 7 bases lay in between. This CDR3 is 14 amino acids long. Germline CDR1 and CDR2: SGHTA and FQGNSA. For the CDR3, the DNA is TGTGCCAGCAGCTCCCTAGAGAACACCGGGGAGCTGTTTTTT. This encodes CASSSLENTGELFF.

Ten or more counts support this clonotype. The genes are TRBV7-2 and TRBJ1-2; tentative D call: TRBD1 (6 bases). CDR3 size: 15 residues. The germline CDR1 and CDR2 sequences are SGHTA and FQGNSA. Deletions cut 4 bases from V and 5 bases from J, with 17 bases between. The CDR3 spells CASSYRGGPAYGYTF. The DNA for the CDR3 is TGTGCCAGCAGCTACCGGGGGGGGCCGGCATATGGCTACACCTTC.

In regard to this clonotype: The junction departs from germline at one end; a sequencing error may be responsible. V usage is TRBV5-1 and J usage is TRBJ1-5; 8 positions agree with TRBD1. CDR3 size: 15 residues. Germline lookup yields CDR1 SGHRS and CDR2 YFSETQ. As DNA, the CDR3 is TGCGCCAGCAGCCCAGGGACAGGCCCCAATCAGCCCCAGCAATTT. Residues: CASSPGTGPNQPQQF.

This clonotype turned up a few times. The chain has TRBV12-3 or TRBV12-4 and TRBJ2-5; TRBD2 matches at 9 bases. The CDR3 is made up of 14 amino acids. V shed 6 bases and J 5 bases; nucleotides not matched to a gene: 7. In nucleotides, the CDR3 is TGTGCCAGCAGGATTAGCGGGGGAGCCGAGACCCAGTACTTC. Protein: CASRISGGAETQYF.

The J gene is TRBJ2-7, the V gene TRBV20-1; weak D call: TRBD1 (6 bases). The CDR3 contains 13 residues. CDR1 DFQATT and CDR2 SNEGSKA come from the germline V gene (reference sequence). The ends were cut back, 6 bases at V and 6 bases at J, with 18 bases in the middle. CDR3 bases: TGCAGTGCCCGGCTTGGGCAGGGGAGCGAGCAGTACTTC. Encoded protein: CSARLGQGSEQYF.

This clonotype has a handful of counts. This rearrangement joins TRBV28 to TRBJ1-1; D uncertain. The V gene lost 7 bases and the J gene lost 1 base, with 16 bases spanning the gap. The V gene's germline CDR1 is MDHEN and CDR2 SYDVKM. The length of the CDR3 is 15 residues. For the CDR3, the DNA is TGTGCCAGCATGGTCCCCGACCTCGCGAACACTGAAGCTTTCTTT. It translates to CASMVPDLANTEAFF.

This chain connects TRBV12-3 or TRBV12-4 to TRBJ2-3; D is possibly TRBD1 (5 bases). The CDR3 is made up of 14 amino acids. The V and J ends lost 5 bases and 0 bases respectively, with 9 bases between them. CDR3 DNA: TGTGCCAGCAGTAGGGGTACAAGCACAGATACGCAGTATTTT. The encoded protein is CASSRGTSTDTQYF.

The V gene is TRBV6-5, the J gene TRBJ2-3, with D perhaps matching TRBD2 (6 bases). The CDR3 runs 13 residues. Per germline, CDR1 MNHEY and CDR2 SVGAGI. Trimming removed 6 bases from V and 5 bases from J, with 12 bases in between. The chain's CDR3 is CASSYMGLDTQYF. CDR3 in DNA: TGTGCCAGCAGCTACATGGGACTAGATACGCAGTATTTT.

The CDR3 spells CASSQDRVATGELFF. The CDR3 coding sequence is TGTGCCAGCAGCCAAGATCGGGTAGCCACCGGGGAGCTGTTTTTT. V usage is TRBV4-2 and J usage is TRBJ2-2; D uncertain. V lost 0 bases to trimming and J lost 4 bases, with 9 bases between them. Germline V gives CDR1 LGHNA, CDR2 YNFKEQ. This CDR3 region has 15 residues.

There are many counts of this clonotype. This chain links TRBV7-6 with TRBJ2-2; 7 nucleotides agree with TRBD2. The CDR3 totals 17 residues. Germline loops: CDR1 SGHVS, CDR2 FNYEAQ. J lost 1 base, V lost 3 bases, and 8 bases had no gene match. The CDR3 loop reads CASSFREAGENTGELFF. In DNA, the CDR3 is TGTGCCAGCAGCTTTAGAGAGGCGGGGGAGAACACCGGGGAGCTGTTTTTT.

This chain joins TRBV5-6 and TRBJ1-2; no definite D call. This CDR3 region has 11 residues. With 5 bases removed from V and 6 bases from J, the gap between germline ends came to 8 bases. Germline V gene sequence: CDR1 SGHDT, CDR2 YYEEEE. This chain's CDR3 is CASSRTDGYTF. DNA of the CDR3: TGTGCCAGCAGTAGGACGGATGGCTACACCTTC.

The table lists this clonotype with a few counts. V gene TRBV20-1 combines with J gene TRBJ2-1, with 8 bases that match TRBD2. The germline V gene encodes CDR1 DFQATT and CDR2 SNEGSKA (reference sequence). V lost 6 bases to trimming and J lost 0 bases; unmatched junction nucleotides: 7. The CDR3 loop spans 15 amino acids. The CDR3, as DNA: TGCAGTGCCCCCTCCGGGACTAGCTCCTACAATGAGCAGTTCTTC. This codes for CSAPSGTSSYNEQFF.

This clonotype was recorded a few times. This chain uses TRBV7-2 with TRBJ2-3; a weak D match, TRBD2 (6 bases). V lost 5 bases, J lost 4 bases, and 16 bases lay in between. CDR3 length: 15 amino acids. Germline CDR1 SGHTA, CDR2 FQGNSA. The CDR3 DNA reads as TGTGCCAGCAGCCCCCGGGCAGGAGGGGCAGATACGCAGTATTTT. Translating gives CASSPRAGGADTQYF.

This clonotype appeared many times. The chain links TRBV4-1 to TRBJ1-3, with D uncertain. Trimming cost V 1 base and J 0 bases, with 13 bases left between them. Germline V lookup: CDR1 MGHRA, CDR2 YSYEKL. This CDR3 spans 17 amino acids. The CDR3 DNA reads TGCGCCAGCAGCCAAGTTTACGAGCTGGGCTCTGGAAACACCATATATTTT. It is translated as CASSQVYELGSGNTIYF.

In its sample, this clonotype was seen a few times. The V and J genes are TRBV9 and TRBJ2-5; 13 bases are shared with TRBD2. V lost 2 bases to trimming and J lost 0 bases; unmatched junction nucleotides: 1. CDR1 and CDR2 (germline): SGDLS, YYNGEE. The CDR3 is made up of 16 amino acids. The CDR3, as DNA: TGTGCCAGCAGCGTTGGACTAGCGGGGGACCAAGAGACCCAGTACTTC. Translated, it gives CASSVGLAGDQETQYF.

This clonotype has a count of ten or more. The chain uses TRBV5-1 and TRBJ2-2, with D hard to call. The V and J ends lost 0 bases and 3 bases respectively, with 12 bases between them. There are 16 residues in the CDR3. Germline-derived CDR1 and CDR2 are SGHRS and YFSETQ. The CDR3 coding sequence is TGCGCCAGCAGCTTGGGGTCGGAGATTTACACCGGGGAGCTGTTTTTT. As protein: CASSLGSEIYTGELFF.

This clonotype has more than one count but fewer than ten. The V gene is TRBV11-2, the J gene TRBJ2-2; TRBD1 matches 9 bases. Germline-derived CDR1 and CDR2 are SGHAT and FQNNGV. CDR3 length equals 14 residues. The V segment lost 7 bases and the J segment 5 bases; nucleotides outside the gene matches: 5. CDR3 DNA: TGTGCCAGCACCCGGGACAGGGCGACCGGGGAGCTGTTTTTT. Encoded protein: CASTRDRATGELFF.

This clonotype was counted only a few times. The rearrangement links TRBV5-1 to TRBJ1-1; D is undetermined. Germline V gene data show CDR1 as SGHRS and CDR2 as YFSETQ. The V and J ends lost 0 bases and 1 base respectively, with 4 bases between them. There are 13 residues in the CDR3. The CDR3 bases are TGCGCCAGCAGCTTGGCCAAGAACACTGAAGCTTTCTTT. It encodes CASSLAKNTEAFF.

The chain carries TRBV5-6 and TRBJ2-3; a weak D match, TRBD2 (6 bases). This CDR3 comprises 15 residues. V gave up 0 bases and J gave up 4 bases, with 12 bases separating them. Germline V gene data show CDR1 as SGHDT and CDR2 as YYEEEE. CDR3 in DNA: TGTGCCAGCAGCTTGGACCAGGGAGGTTCAGATACGCAGTATTTT. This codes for CASSLDQGGSDTQYF.

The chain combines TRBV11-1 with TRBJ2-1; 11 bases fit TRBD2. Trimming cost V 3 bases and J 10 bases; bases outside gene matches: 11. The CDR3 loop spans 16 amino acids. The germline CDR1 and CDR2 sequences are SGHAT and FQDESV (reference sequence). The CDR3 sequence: CASSFSPSGGQEEQFF. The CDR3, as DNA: TGTGCCAGCAGCTTTTCTCCTAGCGGGGGGCAGGAGGAGCAGTTCTTC.

The CDR3, as DNA: TGCAGTGCTGGGGTGGAGACCCAGTACTTC. Protein sequence: CSAGVETQYF. V is TRBV20-1 and J is TRBJ2-5, with D unclear. The V and J ends lost 5 bases and 5 bases respectively, with 6 bases between them. This CDR3 region has 10 residues. Germline V gives CDR1 DFQATT, CDR2 SNEGSKA (reference sequence).

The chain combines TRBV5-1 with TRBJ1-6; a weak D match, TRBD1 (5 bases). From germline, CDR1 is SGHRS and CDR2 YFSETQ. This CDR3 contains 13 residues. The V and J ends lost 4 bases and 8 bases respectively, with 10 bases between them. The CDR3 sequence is CASSGTVDSPLHF. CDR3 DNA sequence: TGCGCCAGCAGCGGGACGGTCGATTCACCCCTCCACTTT. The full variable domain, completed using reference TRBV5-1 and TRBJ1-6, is KAGVTQTPRYLIKTRGQQVTLSCSPISGHRSVSWYQQTPGQGLQFLFEYFSETQRNKGNFPGRFSGRQFSNSRSEMNVSTLELGDSALYLCASSGTVDSPLHFGNGTRLTVT.

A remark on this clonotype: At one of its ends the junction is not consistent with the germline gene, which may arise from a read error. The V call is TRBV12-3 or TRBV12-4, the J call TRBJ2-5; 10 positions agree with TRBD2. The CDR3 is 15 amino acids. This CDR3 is CASRLAGGPRQTQYF. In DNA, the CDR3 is TGTGCCAGCAGATTAGCGGGGGGCCCCCGTCAGACCCAGTACTTC.